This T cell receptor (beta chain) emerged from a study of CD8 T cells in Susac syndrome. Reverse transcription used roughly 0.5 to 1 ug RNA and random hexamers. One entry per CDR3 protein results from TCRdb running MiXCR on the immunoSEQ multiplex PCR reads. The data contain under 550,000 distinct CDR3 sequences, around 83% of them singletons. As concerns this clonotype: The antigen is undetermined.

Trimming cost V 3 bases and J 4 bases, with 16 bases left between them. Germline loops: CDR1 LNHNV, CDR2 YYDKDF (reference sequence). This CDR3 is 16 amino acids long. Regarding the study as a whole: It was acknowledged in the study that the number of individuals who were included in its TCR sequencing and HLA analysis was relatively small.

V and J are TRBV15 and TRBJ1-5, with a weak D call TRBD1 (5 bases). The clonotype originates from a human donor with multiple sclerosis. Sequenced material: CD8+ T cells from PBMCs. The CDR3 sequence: CATSRPGTGENQPQHF. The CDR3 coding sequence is TGTGCCACCAGCAGGCCCGGGACGGGAGAAAATCAGCCCCAGCATTTT. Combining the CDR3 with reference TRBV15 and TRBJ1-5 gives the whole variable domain DAMVIQNPRYQVTQFGKPVTLSCSQTLNHNVMYWYQQKSSQAPKLLFHYYDKDFNNEADTPDNFQSRRPNTSFCFLDIRSPGLGDTAMYLCATSRPGTGENQPQHFGDGTRLSIL.